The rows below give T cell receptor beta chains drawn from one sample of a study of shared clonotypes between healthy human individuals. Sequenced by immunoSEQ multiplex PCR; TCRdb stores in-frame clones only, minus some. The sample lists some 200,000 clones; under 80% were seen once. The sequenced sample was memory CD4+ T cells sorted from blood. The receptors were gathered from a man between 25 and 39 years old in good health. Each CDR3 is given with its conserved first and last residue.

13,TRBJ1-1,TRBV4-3,CASSQDRNTEAFF
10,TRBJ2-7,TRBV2,CASGEFEQYF
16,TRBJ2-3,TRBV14,CASSPYAGFDADTQYF
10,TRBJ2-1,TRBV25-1,CARGRNEQFF
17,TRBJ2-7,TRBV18,CASSPAGLTPRPYEQYF
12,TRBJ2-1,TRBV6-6,CASSYSSNEQFF
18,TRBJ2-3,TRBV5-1,CASSLALLGTGGTDTQYF
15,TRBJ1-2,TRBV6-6,CASSYRSGGNYGYTF
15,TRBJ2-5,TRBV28,CASSQEGRLQETQYF
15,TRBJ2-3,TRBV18,CASSPTGLVADTQYF
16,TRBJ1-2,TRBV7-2,CASSERVRAGYYGYTF
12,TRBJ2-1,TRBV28,CASHRGANEQFF
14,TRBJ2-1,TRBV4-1,CASSPSEVNNEQFF
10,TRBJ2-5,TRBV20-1,CSADGETQYF
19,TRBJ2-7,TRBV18,CASSPEQTLPLSGRYEQYF
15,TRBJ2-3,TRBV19,CASSVLAGAGDTQYF
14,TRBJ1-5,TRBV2,CASQRQGENQPQHF
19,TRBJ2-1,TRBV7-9,CASSTPKGREGYSYNEQFF
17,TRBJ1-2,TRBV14,CASSPGQLKKINYGYTF
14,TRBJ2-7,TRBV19,CASRTTGTAYEQYF
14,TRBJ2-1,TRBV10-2,CASSLGLEHNEQFF
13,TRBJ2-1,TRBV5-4,CASSLDRVGEQFF
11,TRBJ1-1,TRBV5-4,CASSLGGEAFF
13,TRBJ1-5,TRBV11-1,CASSPRRDQPQHF
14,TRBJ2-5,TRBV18,CASSATSNKETQYF
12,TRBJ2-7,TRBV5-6,CASNKGGYEQYF
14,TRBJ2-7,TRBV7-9,CASSLALGDYEQYF
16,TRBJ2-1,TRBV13,CASRESGRRRSTEQFF
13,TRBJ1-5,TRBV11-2,CASSLGLNQPQHF
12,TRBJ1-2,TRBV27,CASSPKGPGYTF
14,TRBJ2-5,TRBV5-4,CASSLVPTGETQYF
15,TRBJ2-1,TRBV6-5,CASSYYLGTPNEQFF
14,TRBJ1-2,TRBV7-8,CASSSLQGRYGYTF
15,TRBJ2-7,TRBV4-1,CASSHPGTGSYEQYF
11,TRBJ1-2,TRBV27,CASSLCYGYTF
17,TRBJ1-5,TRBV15,CATSRDRDALFNQPQHF
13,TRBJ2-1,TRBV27,CASRRTGEGEQFF
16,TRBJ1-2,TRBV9,CASSGPDPTGGGGYTF
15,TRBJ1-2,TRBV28,CASSRLGGQGNGYTF
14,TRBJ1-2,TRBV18,CASSTGTGRYGYTF
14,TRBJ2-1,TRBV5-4,CASSHSGNLMEQFF
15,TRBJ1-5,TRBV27,CASSLTGASNQPQHF
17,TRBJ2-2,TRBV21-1,CASSNLTGPWNTGELFF
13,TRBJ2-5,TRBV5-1,CASSPEGTGIQYF
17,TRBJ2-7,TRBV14,CASSQDLSPGYSYEQYF
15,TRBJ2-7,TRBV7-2,CASSLRLRVRPEQYF
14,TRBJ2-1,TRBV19,CASRARARNNEQFF
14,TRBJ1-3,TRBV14,CASSQYPGGNTIYF
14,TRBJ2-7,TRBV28,CASSHQGRPYEQYF
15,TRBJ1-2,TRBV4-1,CASSQDQGRYYGYTF